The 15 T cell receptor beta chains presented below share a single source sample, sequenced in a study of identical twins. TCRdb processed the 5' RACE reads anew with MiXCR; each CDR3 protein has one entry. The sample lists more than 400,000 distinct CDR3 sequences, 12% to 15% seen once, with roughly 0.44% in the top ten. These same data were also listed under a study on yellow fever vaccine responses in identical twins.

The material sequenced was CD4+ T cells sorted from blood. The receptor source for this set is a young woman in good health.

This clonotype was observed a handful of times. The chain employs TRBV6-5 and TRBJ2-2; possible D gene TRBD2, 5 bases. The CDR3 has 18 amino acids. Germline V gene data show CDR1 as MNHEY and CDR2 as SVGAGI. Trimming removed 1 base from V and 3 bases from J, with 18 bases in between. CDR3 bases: TGTGCCAGCAGTTACTATACACAGAGGGTGGGATACACCGGGGAGCTGTTTTTT. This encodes CASSYYTQRVGYTGELFF.

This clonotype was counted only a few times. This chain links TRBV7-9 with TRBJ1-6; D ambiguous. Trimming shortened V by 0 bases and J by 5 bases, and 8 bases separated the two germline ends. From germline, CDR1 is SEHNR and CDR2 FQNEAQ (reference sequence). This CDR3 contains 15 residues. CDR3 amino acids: CASSLAVGNNSPLHF. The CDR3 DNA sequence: TGTGCCAGCAGCTTAGCCGTTGGGAATAATTCACCCCTCCACTTT.

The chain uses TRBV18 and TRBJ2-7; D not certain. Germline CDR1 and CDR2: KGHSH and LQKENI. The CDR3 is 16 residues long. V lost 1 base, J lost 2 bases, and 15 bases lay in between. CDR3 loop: CASSPRSSLITYEQYF. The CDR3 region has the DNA TGTGCCAGCTCACCACGGAGTAGCCTGATAACCTACGAGCAGTACTTC.

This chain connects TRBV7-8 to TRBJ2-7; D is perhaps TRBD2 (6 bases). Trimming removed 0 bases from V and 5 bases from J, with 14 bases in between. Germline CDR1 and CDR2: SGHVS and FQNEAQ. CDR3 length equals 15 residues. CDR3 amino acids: CASSLAGLTFHEQYV. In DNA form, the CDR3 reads TGTGCCAGCAGCTTAGCGGGACTGACTTTCCACGAGCAGTACGTC.

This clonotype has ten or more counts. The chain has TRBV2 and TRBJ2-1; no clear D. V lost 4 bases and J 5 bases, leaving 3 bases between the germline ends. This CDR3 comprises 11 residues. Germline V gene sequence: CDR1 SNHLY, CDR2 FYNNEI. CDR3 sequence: CASSVDNEQFF. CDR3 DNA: TGTGCCAGCAGTGTCGACAATGAGCAGTTCTTC.

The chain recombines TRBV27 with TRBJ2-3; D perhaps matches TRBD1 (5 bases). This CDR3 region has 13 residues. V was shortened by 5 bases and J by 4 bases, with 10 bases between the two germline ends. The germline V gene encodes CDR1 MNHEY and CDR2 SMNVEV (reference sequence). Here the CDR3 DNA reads TGTGCCAGCAGTGTAAGGGGCGCAGATACGCAGTATTTT. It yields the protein CASSVRGADTQYF.

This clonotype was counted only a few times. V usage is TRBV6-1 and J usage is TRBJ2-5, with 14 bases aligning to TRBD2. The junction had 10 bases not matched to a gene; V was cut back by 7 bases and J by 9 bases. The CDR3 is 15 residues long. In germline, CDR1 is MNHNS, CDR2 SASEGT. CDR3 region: CASNPGTSGGLAQYF. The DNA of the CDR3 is TGTGCCAGCAACCCGGGGACTAGCGGGGGTTTGGCCCAGTACTTC.

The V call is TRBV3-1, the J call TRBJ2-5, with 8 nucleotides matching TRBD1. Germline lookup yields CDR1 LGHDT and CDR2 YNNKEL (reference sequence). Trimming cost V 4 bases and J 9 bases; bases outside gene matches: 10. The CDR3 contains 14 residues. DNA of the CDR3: TGTGCCAGCAGCCCGGGACAGGTCAACGGGGCCCAGTACTTC. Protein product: CASSPGQVNGAQYF.

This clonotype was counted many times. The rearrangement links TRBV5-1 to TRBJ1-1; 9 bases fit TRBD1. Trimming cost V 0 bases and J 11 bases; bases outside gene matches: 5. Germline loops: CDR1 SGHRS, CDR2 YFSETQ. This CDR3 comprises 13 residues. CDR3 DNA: TGCGCCAGCAGCTTGGCCCTAGGGACAGGGGCTTTCTTT. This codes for CASSLALGTGAFF.

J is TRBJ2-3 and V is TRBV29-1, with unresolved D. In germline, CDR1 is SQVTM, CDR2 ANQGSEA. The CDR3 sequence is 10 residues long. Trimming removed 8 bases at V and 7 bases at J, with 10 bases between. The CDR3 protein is CSYLTNTQYF. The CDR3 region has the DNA TGCAGCTACTTAACGAATACGCAGTATTTT.

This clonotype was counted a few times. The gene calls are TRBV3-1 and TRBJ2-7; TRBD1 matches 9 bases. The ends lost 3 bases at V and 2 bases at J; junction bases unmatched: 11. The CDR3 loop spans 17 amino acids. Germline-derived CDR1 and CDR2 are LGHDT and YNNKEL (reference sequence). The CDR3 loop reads CASSQRQGGQSPYEQYF. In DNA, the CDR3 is TGTGCCAGCAGCCAGAGACAGGGGGGGCAGTCCCCCTACGAGCAGTACTTC.

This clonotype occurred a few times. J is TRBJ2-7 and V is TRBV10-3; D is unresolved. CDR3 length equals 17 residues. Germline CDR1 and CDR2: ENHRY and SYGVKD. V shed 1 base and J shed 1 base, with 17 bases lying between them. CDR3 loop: CAISEYRAVSLSYEQYF. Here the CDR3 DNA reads TGTGCCATCAGTGAGTACCGGGCCGTTTCTTTATCCTACGAGCAGTACTTC.

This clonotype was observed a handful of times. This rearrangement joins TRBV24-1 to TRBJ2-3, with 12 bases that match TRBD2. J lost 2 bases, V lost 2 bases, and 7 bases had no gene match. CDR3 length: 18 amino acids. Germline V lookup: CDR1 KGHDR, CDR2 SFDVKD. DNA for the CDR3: TGTGCCACCAGTGATTCCATCGGACTAGCGGGGACCACAGATACGCAGTATTTT. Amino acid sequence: CATSDSIGLAGTTDTQYF.

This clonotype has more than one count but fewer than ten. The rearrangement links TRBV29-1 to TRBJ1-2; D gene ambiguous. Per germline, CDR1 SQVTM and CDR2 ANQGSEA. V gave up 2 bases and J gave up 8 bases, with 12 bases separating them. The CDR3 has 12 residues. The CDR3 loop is CSVESQRWGYTF. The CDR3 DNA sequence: TGCAGCGTTGAAAGCCAGCGCTGGGGCTACACCTTC.

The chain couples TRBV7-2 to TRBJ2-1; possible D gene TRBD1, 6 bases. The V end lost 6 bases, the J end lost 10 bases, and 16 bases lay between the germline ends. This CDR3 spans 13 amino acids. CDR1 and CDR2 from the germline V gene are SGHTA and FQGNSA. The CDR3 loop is CASRLTGSREQFF. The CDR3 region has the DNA TGTGCCAGCAGGCTGACAGGATCGCGGGAGCAGTTCTTC.